One and the same sample provided the 5 T cell receptor beta chains below, sequenced in a study of OX40 agonist ivuxolimab in advanced cancers. Preparation of the library involved the immunoSEQ multiplex PCR assay. In TCRdb, the immuneACCESS table is reduced to in-frame sequences with V and J assigned. These tables do not hold every clone; where another copy was compared, an unresolved V gene accounts for under half, and the others remain unexplained. The sample records over 85,000 clones, approximately 90% of which are singletons. The ten largest clones represent 0.5% of the sample. The sequences come from CD4+ or CD8+ T cells sorted from blood, collected in a trial of the OX40 agonist ivuxolimab. The receptors shown here come from an adult with an advanced solid tumor such as melanoma, head and neck, liver or kidney cancer.

This clone was recorded a few times. The chain joins TRBV2 to TRBJ2-7; D gene uncertain. V shed 6 bases and J shed 2 bases, with 11 bases lying between them. The CDR3 loop spans 13 amino acids. Germline lookup yields CDR1 SNHLY and CDR2 FYNNEI. The CDR3 sequence: CASSLKWAYEQYF. The CDR3 DNA follows: TGTGCCAGCAGCCTAAAGTGGGCCTACGAGCAGTACTTC.

V is TRBV5-8 and J is TRBJ1-4, with TRBD1 matching over 10 bases. Per germline, CDR1 SGHTS and CDR2 YDEGEE. The CDR3 spans 14 residues. V was pared by 0 bases and J by 8 bases, with 1 base of the junction left unmatched. The CDR3 region has the DNA TGTGCCAGCAGCTTGGGACAGGGGGCCGAAAAACTGTTTTTT. Its translation is CASSLGQGAEKLFF.

Written as DNA, the CDR3 is TGTGCCAGCAGCTTAGGTACTAGCGGACAAGAGACCCAGTACTTC. Protein product: CASSLGTSGQETQYF. The chain combines TRBV7-9 with TRBJ2-5, with 8 nucleotides matching TRBD2. The CDR3 is made up of 15 amino acids. The V gene's germline CDR1 is SEHNR and CDR2 FQNEAQ (reference sequence). Trimming cost V 1 base and J 2 bases; bases outside gene matches: 3.

This clone was seen just once. The CDR3 here is CASSPPGQGADEQYF. CDR3 DNA: TGTGCCAGCTCACCCCCGGGACAGGGGGCCGACGAGCAGTACTTC. The gene calls are TRBV18 and TRBJ2-7; 12 positions match TRBD1. The germline gives CDR1 KGHSH, CDR2 LQKENI. V was clipped by 3 bases and J by 5 bases; unmatched bases: 5. This CDR3 has 15 amino acids.

The chain has TRBV7-9 and TRBJ2-3, with a possible D match to TRBD2 (6 bases). Deletions cut 6 bases from V and 5 bases from J, with 6 bases between. The CDR3 extends over 11 amino acids. The germline V gene encodes CDR1 SEHNR and CDR2 FQNEAQ (reference sequence). CDR3 sequence: CASRGGDTQYF. In nucleotides, the CDR3 is TGTGCCAGCAGGGGAGGAGATACGCAGTATTTT.